The present T cell receptor (beta chain) was sequenced within a study of tumor-infiltrating lymphocytes in primary liver carcinoma. Study summary: Every sample contained roughly 3.65 to 7.5 million productive TCRbeta reads, and these numbers were similar from one tissue type to another.

About this clonotype itself: At one end, the junction sequence differs from germline, possibly due to a read error.

Germline DNA was also extracted, with blood RNA taken from unsorted whole blood. A constant-region primer served to make TCR beta cDNA from around 540 ng total RNA. Construction of TCR beta libraries relied on three successive nested multiplex PCR rounds employing slightly modified ARM-PCR. TCRdb independently ran MiXCR on the multiplex PCR reads; one entry per CDR3 protein. Here the sample spans over 250,000 distinct CDR3 sequences, around 50% being singletons. The sample taken for sequencing was peripheral blood. This TCR came from a woman under 40 with primary liver carcinoma and hepatitis B virus infection.

Here the CDR3 DNA reads TGTGCCATCAAGGGGGAGAGGACAACTAATGAAAGACTGTTTTTT. Protein: CAIKGERTTNERLFF. This chain connects TRBV10-3 to TRBJ1-4; a weak D match, TRBD1 (6 bases). This CDR3 region has 15 residues. Germline V CDR1 and CDR2: ENHRY, SYGVKD.